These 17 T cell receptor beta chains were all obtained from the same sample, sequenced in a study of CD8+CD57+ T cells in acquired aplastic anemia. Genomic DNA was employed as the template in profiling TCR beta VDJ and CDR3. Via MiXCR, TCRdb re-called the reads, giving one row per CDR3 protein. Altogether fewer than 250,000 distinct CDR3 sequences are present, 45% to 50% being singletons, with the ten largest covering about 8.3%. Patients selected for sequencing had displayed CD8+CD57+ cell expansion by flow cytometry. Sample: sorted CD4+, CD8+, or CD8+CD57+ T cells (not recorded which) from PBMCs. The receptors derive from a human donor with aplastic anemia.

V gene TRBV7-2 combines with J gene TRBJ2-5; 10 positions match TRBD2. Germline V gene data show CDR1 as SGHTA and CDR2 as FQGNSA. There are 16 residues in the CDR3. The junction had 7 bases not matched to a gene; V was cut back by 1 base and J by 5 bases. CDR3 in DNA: TGTGCCAGCAGCTTAGGAGCGGGGGGGAGGGTGGAGACCCAGTACTTC. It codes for CASSLGAGGRVETQYF.

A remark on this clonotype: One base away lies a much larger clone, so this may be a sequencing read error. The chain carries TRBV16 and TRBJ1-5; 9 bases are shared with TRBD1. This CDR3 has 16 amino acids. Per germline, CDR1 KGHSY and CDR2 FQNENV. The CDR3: CTSSLKPGTGNQPQHF. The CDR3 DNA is TGTACCAGCAGCCTTAAGCCCGGGACAGGGAATCAGCCCCAGCATTTT.

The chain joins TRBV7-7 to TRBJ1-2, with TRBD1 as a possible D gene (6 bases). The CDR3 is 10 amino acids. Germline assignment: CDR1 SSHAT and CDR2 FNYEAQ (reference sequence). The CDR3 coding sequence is TGTGCTAGTACTAGCGGGGGCAACACCTTC. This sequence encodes CASTSGGNTF.

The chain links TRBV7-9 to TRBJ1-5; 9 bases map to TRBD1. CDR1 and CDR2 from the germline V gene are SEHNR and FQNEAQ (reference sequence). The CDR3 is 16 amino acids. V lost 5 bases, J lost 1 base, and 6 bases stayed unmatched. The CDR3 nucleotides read TGTGCCAGCAGCCTTTCCGGGACAGGGAGCAATCAGCCCCAGCATTTT. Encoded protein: CASSLSGTGSNQPQHF.

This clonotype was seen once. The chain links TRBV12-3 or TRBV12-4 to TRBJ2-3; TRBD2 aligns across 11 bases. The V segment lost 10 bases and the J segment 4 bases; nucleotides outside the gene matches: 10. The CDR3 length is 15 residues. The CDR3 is CAISGSGGASDTQYF. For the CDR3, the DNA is TGTGCCATTTCGGGTAGCGGGGGGGCCTCAGATACGCAGTATTTT.

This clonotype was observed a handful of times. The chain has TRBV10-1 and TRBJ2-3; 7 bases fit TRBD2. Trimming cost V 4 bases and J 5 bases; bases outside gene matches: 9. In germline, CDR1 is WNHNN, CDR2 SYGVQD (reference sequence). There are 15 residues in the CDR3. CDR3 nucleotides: TGCGCCAGCAGTGGTGGTAGCGGGCGTGGAGATACGCAGTATTTT. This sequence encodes CASSGGSGRGDTQYF.

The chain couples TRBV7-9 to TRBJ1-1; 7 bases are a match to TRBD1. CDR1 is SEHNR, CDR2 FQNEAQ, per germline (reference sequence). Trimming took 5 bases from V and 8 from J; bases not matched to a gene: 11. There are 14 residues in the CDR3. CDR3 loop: CASSLRYDRVEAFF. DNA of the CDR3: TGTGCCAGCAGCCTAAGGTATGACAGGGTCGAAGCTTTCTTT.

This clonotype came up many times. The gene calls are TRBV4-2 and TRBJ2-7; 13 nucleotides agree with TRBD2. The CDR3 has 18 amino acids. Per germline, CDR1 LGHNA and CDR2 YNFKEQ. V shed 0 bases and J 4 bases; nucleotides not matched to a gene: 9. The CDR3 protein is CASSQDETSGRAFYEQYF. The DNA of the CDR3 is TGTGCCAGCAGCCAAGATGAAACTAGCGGGAGGGCGTTTTACGAGCAGTACTTC.

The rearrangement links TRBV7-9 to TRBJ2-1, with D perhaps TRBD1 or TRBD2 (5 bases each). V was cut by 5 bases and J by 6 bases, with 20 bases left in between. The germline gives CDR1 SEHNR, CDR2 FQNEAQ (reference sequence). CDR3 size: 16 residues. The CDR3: CASSRDWGRESNEQFF. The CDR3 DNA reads TGTGCCAGCAGCCGGGATTGGGGCAGGGAATCCAATGAGCAGTTCTTC.

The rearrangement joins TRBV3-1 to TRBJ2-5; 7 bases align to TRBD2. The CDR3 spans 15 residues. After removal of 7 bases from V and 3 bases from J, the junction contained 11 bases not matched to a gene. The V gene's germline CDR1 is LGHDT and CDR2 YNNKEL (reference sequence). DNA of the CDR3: TGTGCCAGCATTATTAGGGAGGGCGGAGAAGAGACCCAGTACTTC. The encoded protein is CASIIREGGEETQYF.

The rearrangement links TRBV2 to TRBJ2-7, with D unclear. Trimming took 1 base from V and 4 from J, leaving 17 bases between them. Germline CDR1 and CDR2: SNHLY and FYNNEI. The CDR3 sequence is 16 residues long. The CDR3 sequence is CASSEDHFSGQYEQYF. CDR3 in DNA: TGTGCCAGCAGTGAAGATCATTTCAGTGGTCAATACGAGCAGTACTTC.

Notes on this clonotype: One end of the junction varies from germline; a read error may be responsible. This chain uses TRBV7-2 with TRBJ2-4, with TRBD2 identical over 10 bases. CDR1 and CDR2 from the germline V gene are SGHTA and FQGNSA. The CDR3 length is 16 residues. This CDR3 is CASSPTSGVAKNIQYF. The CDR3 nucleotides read TGTGCCAGCAGCCCTACTAGCGGGGTAGCCAAAAACATTCAGTACTTT.

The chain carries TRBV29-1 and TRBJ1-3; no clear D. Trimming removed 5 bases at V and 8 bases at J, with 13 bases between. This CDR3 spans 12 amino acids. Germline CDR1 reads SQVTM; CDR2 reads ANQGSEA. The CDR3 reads CSVSVSRDTIYF. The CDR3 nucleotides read TGCAGCGTTTCCGTCAGCCGGGACACCATATATTTT.

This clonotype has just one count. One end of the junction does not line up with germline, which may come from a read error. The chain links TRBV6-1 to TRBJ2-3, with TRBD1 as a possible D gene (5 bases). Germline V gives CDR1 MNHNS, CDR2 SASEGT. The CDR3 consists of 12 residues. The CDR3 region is CASRTAPYEQYF. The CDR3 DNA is TGTGCCAGCAGGACAGCCCCCTACGAGCAGTACTTT.

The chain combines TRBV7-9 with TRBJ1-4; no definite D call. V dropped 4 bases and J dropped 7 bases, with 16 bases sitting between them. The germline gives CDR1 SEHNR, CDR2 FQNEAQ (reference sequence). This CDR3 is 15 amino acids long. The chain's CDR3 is CASSSLWTACEKLFF. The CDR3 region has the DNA TGTGCCAGCAGCTCCCTCTGGACGGCTTGTGAAAAACTGTTTTTT.

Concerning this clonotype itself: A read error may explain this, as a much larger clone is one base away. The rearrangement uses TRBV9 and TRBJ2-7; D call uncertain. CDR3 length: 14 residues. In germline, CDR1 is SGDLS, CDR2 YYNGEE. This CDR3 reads CASSKTNSPYGQYF. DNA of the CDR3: TGTGCCAGCAGCAAAACCAACTCACCCTACGGGCAGTACTTC.

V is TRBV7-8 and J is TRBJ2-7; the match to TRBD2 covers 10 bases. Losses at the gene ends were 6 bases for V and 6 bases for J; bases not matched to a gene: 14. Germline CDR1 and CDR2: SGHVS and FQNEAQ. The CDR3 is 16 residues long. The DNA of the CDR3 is TGTGCCAGCAGTTTATCGGTGTCGGGACTAGCGTGCGAGCAGTACTTC. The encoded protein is CASSLSVSGLACEQYF.